The clone carrying this T cell receptor (beta chain) has only a few counts. Antigen specificity is unknown. Germline V gives CDR1 SGDLS, CDR2 YYNGEE. The V end lost 3 bases, the J end lost 3 bases, and 16 bases lay between the germline ends. This CDR3 is built from 15 residues. cDNA synthesis used the whole RNA isolate, giving expressed TCRB sequences. Some clones are missing from TCRdb's copy, which holds only in-frame ones; the method was immunoSEQ multiplex PCR. The table lists over 700,000 clones, about 17% of them singletons. Via the markers CD45RO/CCR7/CD25/CD127/CD95/CD27, stem cell-like memory, regulatory, central memory and naive CD4+ cells were sorted. The data stem from a study of beta chain features in type 1 diabetes. Study-level background: Sorted cell examination encompassed about 110,000,000 cells across all samples.

Overall study findings and caveats: All four CD4+ subsets of Type 1 diabetes patients contained TCRB CDR3s that were moderately but significantly shorter. Researchers could not determine here whether HLA type influences TCRB rearrangement.

This chain joins TRBV9 and TRBJ2-7; D may be TRBD1 (5 bases). The source material was naive CD4+ T cells from blood. The TCR comes from a young woman in good health. CDR3 protein: CASSAAQGLSYEQYF. The DNA of the CDR3 is TGTGCCAGCAGCGCGGCCCAGGGTCTCAGCTACGAGCAGTACTTC.